The rows below give T cell receptor beta chains drawn from one sample of a study of OX40 agonist ivuxolimab in advanced cancers. Profiled with immunoSEQ multiplex PCR; TCRdb holds only in-frame clones, not every one. This sample has about 42,000 clones, with 70% to 90% found just once. The source was CD4+ or CD8+ T cells sorted from blood, collected in a trial of the OX40 agonist ivuxolimab. Receptors originate from an adult with an advanced solid tumor such as melanoma, head and neck, liver or kidney cancer. CDR3s include the opening cysteine and the closing phenylalanine or tryptophan. D genes are given only for firm matches. Clone size is not always given. Where it is, it says once, few, many or a class for expanded clones.

V gene	J gene	D gene	CDR3 length	clone size	CDR3 protein	CDR3 DNA
TRBV6-9	TRBJ2-5	-	9	-	CATGETQYF	TGTGCCACAGGGGAGACCCAGTACTTC
TRBV19	TRBJ2-7	TRBD1	13	medium-sized	CASGRDSPYEQYF	TGTGCCAGTGGCCGGGACAGCCCCTACGAGCAGTACTTC
TRBV7-6	TRBJ2-7	-	13	few	CASSLGFSYEQYF	TGTGCCAGCAGCTTAGGATTCTCCTACGAGCAGTACTTC
TRBV7-8	TRBJ1-4	-	15	-	CASFEEVAGSRKLFF	TGTGCCAGCTTCGAGGAAGTCGCAGGCTCTCGGAAACTGTTTTTT
TRBV16	TRBJ2-7	TRBD1	13	-	CASSLDRGDEQYF	TGTGCCAGCAGCCTGGACAGGGGCGACGAGCAGTACTTC
TRBV5-1	TRBJ1-2	-	13	-	CASSLGSGGDYTF	TGCGCCAGCAGCTTGGGCAGCGGCGGGGACTACACCTTC
TRBV2	TRBJ1-6	TRBD1	14	-	CASSGAGGNSPLHF	TGTGCCAGCAGTGGAGCAGGGGGTAATTCACCCCTCCACTTT
TRBV4-2	TRBJ1-2	-	13	-	CASSQDREDGYTF	TGTGCCAGCAGCCAAGACAGGGAAGATGGCTACACCTTC
TRBV28	TRBJ1-2	TRBD1	14	once	CASSRDSDGKGYTF	TGTGCCAGCAGTAGGGACAGTGATGGTAAAGGCTACACCTTC
TRBV2	TRBJ1-4	-	15	-	CASGPEGLTNEKLFF	TGTGCCAGCGGTCCCGAGGGCCTGACTAATGAAAAACTGTTTTTT
TRBV5-1	TRBJ2-3	-	13	-	CASSYEGGDTQYF	TGCGCCAGCAGCTACGAAGGGGGAGACACGCAGTATTTT
TRBV6-5	TRBJ1-2	-	14	few	CASSLMDGNYGYTF	TGTGCCAGCAGTCTAATGGACGGCAACTATGGCTACACCTTC
TRBV2	TRBJ2-1	TRBD2	15	few	CATEGSGSFGDEQFF	TGTGCCACCGAGGGCAGCGGGAGTTTCGGCGATGAGCAGTTCTTC
TRBV28	TRBJ1-5	TRBD1	15	-	CASSSGQGVPQPQHF	TGTGCCAGCAGTTCCGGACAGGGGGTGCCCCAGCCCCAGCATTTT
TRBV5-6	TRBJ1-2	TRBD1	15	-	CASSLDPSGGYGYTF	TGTGCCAGCAGCTTGGATCCGTCAGGGGGCTATGGCTACACCTTC
TRBV5-1	TRBJ1-5	TRBD1	17	-	CASSPGQEASFNQPQHF	TGCGCCAGCAGCCCGGGACAGGAGGCGTCGTTCAATCAGCCCCAGCATTTT
TRBV25-1	TRBJ1-3	-	14	few	CASSTGTSGNTIYF	TGTGCCAGCAGTACCGGGACCTCTGGAAACACCATATATTTT
TRBV18	TRBJ2-5	TRBD1	12	-	CASSQDREEQYF	TGTGCCAGCTCACAAGACAGGGAAGAGCAGTACTTC
TRBV30	TRBJ1-5	-	14	-	CAWSGGIGNQPQHF	TGTGCCTGGAGTGGCGGCATCGGGAATCAGCCCCAGCATTTT
TRBV6-1	TRBJ1-2	TRBD1	15	-	CASSERTGYAYGYTF	TGTGCCAGCAGTGAACGGACAGGGTACGCCTATGGCTACACCTTC
TRBV4-2	TRBJ1-6	-	14	-	CASRSNSRDSPLHF	TGTGCCAGCAGATCCAACAGTCGAGATTCACCCCTCCACTTT
TRBV28	TRBJ1-2	-	13	-	CASSLEGYRGYTF	TGTGCCAGCAGTTTAGAAGGGTACCGTGGCTACACCTTC
TRBV29-1	TRBJ1-2	-	13	-	CSVVKPRAQGYTF	TGCAGCGTTGTTAAACCGCGGGCTCAGGGCTACACCTTC
TRBV11-3	TRBJ2-1	TRBD2	18	-	CASSLGQLAGGFYNEQFF	TGTGCCAGCAGCTTAGGTCAACTAGCGGGAGGTTTCTACAATGAGCAGTTCTTC
TRBV15	TRBJ1-1	-	16	-	CATSRPSGTLNTEAFF	TGTGCCACCAGCAGACCCTCCGGGACTTTGAACACTGAAGCTTTCTTT
TRBV7-2	TRBJ2-1	-	14	-	CASSFLSSYNEQFF	TGTGCCAGCAGTTTCTTGAGCTCCTACAATGAGCAGTTCTTC
TRBV2	TRBJ1-2	-	13	-	CASSDRGVYGYTF	TGTGCCAGCAGTGACAGGGGTGTATATGGCTACACCTTC
TRBV7-2	TRBJ2-3	TRBD2	16	-	CASSYHSSGSTDTQYF	TGTGCCAGCAGCTACCACTCTAGCGGGTCCACAGATACGCAGTATTTT
TRBV28	TRBJ1-1	-	12	once	CASSLLGAEAFF	TGTGCCAGCAGTTTACTGGGGGCTGAAGCTTTCTTT
TRBV2	TRBJ1-2	TRBD1	14	few	CASSRAGTEYGYTF	TGTGCCAGCAGCCGCGCCGGGACAGAATATGGCTACACCTTC
TRBV6-6	TRBJ1-2	-	14	few	CASSRRQAYYGYTF	TGTGCCAGCAGCCGACGACAGGCGTACTATGGCTACACCTTC
TRBV2	TRBJ2-7	-	13	-	CASTLTVAYEQYF	TGTGCCAGCACTTTGACAGTAGCCTACGAGCAGTACTTC
TRBV6-5	TRBJ1-5	-	15	-	CASSPKGLGNQPQHF	TGTGCCAGCAGCCCGAAAGGATTGGGCAATCAGCCCCAGCATTTT
TRBV9	TRBJ2-1	-	15	-	CASSYTGNLGNEQFF	TGTGCCAGCAGCTACACAGGGAATTTGGGCAATGAGCAGTTCTTC
TRBV5-1	TRBJ2-5	-	15	-	CASSLSGAAQETQYF	TGCGCCAGCAGCTTATCAGGGGCGGCCCAAGAGACCCAGTACTTC
TRBV27	TRBJ1-2	TRBD1	20	-	CASSLSVPPVTGRLFYGYTF	TGTGCCAGCAGTTTATCGGTGCCGCCTGTGACAGGGCGCCTATTCTATGGCTACACCTTC
TRBV19	TRBJ1-2	-	13	-	CASSWAANYGYTF	TGTGCCAGTAGTTGGGCAGCTAACTATGGCTACACCTTC
TRBV27	TRBJ1-2	-	14	-	CASSSSIRSWGYTF	TGTGCCAGCAGTTCCTCGATAAGATCGTGGGGCTACACCTTC
TRBV4-2	TRBJ2-2	TRBD2	17	-	CASSQDLWGRAGGELFF	TGTGCCAGCAGCCAAGATTTGTGGGGGAGGGCAGGCGGGGAGCTGTTTTTT
TRBV7-2	TRBJ2-1	-	15	-	CASSFEGGPYNEQFF	TGTGCCAGCAGTTTTGAAGGCGGACCCTACAATGAGCAGTTCTTC
TRBV5-1	TRBJ1-1	-	14	-	CASSFQDGTTEAFF	TGCGCCAGCAGCTTTCAGGACGGCACCACTGAAGCTTTCTTT
TRBV7-9	TRBJ1-1	-	14	-	CASSLLGLNTEAFF	TGTGCCAGCAGCTTACTAGGGCTGAACACTGAAGCTTTCTTT
TRBV27	TRBJ2-2	-	14	-	CASSPLLNTGELFF	TGTGCCAGCAGCCCTCTACTGAACACCGGGGAGCTGTTTTTT
TRBV10-3	TRBJ1-1	-	13	-	CAIRAGLNTEAFF	TGTGCCATCAGGGCAGGTTTGAACACTGAAGCTTTCTTT
TRBV15	TRBJ2-1	TRBD2	15	-	CATSRNLAGANEQFF	TGTGCCACCAGCAGAAACCTAGCGGGAGCAAATGAGCAGTTCTTC
TRBV7-3	TRBJ2-7	TRBD2	17	-	CASSLSPLREGPYEQYF	TGTGCCAGCAGCTTATCTCCCTTGCGGGAGGGCCCCTACGAGCAGTACTTC
TRBV20-1	TRBJ1-1	-	11	-	CSAKVNTEAFF	TGCAGTGCTAAGGTGAACACTGAAGCTTTCTTT
TRBV5-6	TRBJ2-1	-	14	-	CASSSGTGAGKQFF	TGTGCCAGCAGCTCCGGGACTGGGGCCGGGAAGCAGTTCTTC
TRBV9	TRBJ1-6	-	12	-	CASSDSNSPLHF	TGTGCCAGCAGCGACAGTAATTCACCCCTCCACTTT
TRBV9	TRBJ2-1	TRBD2	15	-	CASSVGREASNEQFF	TGTGCCAGCAGCGTAGGACGGGAGGCGTCCAATGAGCAGTTCTTC
TRBV18	TRBJ1-1	-	12	-	CASSPRNTEAFF	TGTGCCAGCTCACCTCGTAACACTGAAGCTTTCTTT
TRBV5-1	TRBJ2-5	TRBD1	15	-	CASSRDRPSRETQYF	TGCGCCAGCAGCCGGGACAGGCCCTCTAGGGAGACCCAGTACTTC